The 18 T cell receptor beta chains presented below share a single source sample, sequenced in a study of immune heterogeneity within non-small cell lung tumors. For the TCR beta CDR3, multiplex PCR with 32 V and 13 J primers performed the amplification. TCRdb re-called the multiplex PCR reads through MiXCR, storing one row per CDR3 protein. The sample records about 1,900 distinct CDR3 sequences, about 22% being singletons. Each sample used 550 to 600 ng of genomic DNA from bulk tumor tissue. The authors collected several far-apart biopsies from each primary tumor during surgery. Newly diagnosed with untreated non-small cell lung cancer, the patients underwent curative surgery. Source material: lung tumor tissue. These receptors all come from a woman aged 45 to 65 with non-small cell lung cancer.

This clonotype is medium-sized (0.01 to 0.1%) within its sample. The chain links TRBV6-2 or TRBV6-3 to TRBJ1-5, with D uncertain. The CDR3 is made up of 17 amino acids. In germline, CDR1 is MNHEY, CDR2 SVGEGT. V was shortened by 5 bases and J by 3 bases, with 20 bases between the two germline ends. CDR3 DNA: TGTGCCAGCAGTACCTCCATGTTAAGAAGCCCCAATCAGCCCCAGCATTTT. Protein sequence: CASSTSMLRSPNQPQHF.

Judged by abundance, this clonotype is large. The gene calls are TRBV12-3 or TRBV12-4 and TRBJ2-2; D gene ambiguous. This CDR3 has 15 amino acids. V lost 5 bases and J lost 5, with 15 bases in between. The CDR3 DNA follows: TGTGCCAGCAGTACCTATATGCAGGCGACCGGGGAGCTGTTTTTT. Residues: CASSTYMQATGELFF.

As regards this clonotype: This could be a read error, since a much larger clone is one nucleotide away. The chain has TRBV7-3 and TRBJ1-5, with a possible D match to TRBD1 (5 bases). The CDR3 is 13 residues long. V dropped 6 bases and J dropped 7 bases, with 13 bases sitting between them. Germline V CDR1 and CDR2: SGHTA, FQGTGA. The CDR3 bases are TGTGCCAGCAGTCCTGACAGTCGGCAGCCCCAGCATTTT. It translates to CASSPDSRQPQHF.

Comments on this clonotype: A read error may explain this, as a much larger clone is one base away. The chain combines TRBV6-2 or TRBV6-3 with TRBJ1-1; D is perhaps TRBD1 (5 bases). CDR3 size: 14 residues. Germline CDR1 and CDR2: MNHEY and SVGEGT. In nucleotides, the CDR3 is TGTGCCAGCAGAAGGGACGACGGCGGGACTGAATCTTTCTTT. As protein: CASRRDDGGTESFF.

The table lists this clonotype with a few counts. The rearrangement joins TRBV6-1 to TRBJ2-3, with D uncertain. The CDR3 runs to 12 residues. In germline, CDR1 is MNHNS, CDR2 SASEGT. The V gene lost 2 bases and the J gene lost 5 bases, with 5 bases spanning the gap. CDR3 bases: TGTGCCAGCAGTGAAACTGGAGATACGCAGTATTTT. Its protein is CASSETGDTQYF.

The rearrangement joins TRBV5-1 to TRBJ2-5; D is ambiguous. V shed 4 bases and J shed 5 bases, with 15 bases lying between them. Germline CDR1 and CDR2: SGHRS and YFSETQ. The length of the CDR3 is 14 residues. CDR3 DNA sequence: TGCGCCAGCAGCCCGGTCGGTGGGCAGGAGACCCAGTACTTC. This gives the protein CASSPVGGQETQYF. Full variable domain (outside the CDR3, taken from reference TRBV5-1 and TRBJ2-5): KAGVTQTPRYLIKTRGQQVTLSCSPISGHRSVSWYQQTPGQGLQFLFEYFSETQRNKGNFPGRFSGRQFSNSRSEMNVSTLELGDSALYLCASSPVGGQETQYFGPGTRLLVL.

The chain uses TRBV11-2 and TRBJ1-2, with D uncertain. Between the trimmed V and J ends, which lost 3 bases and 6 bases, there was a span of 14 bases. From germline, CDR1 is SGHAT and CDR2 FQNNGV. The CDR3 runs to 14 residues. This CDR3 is CASSLHAVSNGYTF. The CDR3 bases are TGTGCCAGCAGCTTGCATGCGGTATCAAATGGCTACACCTTC. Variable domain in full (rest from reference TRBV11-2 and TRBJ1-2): EAGVAQSPRYKIIEKRQSVAFWCNPISGHATLYWYQQILGQGPKLLIQFQNNGVVDDSQLPKDRFSAERLKGVDSTLKIQPAKLEDSAVYLCASSLHAVSNGYTFGSGTRLTVV.

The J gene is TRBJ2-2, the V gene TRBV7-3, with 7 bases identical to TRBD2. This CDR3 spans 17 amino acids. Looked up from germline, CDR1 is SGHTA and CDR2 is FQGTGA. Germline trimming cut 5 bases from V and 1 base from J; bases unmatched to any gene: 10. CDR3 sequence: CASSRWAASGNTGELFF. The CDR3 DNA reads TGTGCCAGCAGCCGATGGGCCGCTAGCGGGAACACCGGGGAGCTGTTTTTT.

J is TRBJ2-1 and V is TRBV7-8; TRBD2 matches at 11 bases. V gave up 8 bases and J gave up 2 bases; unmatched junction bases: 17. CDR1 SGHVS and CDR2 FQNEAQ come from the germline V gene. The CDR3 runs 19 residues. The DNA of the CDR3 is TGTGCCAGCTCCCCGCCATGGAAACCGGGACTAGCGGCCTACAATGAGCAGTTCTTC. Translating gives CASSPPWKPGLAAYNEQFF.

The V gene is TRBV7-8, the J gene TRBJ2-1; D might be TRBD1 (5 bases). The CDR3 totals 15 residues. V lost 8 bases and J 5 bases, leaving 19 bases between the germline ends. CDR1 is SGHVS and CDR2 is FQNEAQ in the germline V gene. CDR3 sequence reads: CASRLTVGANNEQFF. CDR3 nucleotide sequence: TGTGCCAGCCGTTTAACGGTTGGGGCAAACAATGAGCAGTTCTTC.

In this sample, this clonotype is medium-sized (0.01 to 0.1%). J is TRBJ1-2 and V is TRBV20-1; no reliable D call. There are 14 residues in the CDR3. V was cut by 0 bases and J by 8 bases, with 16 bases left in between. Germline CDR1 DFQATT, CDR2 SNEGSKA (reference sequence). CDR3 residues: CSARDEGGIAGYTF. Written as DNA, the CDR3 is TGCAGTGCTAGAGATGAGGGTGGGATAGCGGGCTACACCTTC.

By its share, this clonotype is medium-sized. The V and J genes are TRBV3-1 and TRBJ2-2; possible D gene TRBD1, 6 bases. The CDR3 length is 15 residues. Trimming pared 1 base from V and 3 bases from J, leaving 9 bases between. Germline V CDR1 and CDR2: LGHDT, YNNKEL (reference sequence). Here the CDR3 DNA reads TGTGCCAGCAGCCAAGGGGGGCCCTACACCGGGGAGCTGTTTTTT. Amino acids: CASSQGGPYTGELFF.

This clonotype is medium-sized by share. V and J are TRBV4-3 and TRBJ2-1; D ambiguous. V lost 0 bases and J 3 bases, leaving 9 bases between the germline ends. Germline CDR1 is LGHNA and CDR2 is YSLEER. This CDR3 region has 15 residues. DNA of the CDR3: TGCGCCAGCAGCCAAGATAGGGTAGACTACAATGAGCAGTTCTTC. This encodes CASSQDRVDYNEQFF.

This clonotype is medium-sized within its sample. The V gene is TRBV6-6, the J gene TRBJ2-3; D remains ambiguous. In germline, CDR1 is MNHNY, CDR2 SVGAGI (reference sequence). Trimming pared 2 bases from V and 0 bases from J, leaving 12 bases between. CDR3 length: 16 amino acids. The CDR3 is CASSYLGGPSTDTQYF. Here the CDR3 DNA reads TGTGCCAGCAGTTACCTCGGCGGACCTAGCACAGATACGCAGTATTTT.

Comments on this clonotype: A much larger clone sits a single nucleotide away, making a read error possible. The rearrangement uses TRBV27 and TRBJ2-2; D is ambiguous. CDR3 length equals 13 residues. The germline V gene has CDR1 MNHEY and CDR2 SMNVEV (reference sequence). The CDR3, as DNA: TGTGCCAGCGGTTTTGTGAGAACCGGGGAGCTGTTTTTT. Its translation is CASGFVRTGELFF.

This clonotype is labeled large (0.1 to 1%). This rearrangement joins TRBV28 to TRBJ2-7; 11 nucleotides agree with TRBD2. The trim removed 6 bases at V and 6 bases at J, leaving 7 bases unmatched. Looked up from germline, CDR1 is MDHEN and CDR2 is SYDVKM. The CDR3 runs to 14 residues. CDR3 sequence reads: CASSLSGTSGEQYF. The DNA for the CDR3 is TGTGCCAGCAGCCTCTCCGGGACTAGCGGCGAGCAGTACTTC.

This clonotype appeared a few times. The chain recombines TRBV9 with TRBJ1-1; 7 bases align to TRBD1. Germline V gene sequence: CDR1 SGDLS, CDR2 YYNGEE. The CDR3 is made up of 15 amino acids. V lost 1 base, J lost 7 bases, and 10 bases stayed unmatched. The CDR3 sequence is CASSVFPHRGDEAFF. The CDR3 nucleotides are TGTGCCAGCAGCGTATTCCCCCACAGGGGAGATGAAGCTTTCTTT.

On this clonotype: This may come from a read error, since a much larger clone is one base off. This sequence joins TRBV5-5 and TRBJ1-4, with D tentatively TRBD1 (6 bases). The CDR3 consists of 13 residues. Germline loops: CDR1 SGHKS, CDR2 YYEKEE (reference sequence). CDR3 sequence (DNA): TGTACCAGCAGCTTGGGGGTAGGGGGGAAACTGTTTTTT. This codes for CTSSLGVGGKLFF.